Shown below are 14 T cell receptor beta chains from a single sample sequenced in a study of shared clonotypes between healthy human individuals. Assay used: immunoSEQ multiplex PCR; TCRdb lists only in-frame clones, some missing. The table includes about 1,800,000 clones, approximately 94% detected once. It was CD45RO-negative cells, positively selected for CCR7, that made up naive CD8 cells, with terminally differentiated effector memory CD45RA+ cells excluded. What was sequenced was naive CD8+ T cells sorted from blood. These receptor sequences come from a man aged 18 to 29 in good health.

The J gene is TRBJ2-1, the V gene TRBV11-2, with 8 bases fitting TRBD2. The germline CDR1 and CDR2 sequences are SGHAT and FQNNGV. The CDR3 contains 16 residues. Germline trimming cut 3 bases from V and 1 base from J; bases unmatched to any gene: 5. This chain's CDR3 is CASSFLASGSYNEQFF. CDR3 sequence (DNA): TGTGCCAGCAGCTTTCTGGCTAGCGGGTCCTACAATGAGCAGTTCTTC. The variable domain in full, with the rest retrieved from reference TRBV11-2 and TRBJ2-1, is EAGVAQSPRYKIIEKRQSVAFWCNPISGHATLYWYQQILGQGPKLLIQFQNNGVVDDSQLPKDRFSAERLKGVDSTLKIQPAKLEDSAVYLCASSFLASGSYNEQFFGPGTRLTVL.

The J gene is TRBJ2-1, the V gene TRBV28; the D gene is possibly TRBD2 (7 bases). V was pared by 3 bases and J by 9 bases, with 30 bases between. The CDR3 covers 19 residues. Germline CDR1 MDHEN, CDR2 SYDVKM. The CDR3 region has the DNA TGTGCCAGCAGTTTGACTTCAGGGGAGCGGGGACTTGTTTTTGGTGAGCAGTTCTTC. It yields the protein CASSLTSGERGLVFGEQFF.

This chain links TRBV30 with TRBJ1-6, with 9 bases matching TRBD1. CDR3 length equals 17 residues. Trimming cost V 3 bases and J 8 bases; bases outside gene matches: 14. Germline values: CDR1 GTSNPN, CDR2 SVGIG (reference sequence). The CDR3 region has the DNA TGTGCCTGGAGCACCGAATATGAGACAGGGGGGGATTCACCCCTCCACTTT. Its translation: CAWSTEYETGGDSPLHF.

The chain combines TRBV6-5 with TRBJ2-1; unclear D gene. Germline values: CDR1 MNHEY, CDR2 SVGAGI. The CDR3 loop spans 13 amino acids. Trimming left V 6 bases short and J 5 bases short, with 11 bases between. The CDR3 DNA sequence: TGTGCCAGCAGCCCCGTTACCCACAATGAGCAGTTCTTC. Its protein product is CASSPVTHNEQFF.

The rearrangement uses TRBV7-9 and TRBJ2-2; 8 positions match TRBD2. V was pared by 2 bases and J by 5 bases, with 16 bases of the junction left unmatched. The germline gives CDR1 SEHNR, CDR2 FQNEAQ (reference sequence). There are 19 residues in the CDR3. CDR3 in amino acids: CASSLRGSGDLAGTGELFF. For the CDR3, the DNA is TGTGCCAGCAGCTTAAGAGGTAGCGGGGATCTGGCGGGGACCGGGGAGCTGTTTTTT.

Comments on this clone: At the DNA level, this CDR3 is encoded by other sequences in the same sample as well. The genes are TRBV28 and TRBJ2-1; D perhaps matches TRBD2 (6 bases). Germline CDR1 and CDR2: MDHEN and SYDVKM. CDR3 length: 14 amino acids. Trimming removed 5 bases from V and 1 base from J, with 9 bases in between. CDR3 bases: TGTGCCAGCAGTGATCGGGGGTCCTACAATGAGCAGTTCTTC. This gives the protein CASSDRGSYNEQFF.

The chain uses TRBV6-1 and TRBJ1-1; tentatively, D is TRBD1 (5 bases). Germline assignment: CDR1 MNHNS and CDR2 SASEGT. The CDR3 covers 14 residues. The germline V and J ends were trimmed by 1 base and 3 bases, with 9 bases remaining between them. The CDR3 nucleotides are TGTGCCAGCAGTGAAGGGGGCGCTTACACTGAAGCTTTCTTT. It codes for CASSEGGAYTEAFF.

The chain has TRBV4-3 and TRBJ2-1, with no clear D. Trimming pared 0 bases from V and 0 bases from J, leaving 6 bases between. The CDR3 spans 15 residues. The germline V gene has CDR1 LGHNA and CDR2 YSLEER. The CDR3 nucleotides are TGCGCCAGCAGCCAAGATATCCACTCCTACAATGAGCAGTTCTTC. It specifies CASSQDIHSYNEQFF.

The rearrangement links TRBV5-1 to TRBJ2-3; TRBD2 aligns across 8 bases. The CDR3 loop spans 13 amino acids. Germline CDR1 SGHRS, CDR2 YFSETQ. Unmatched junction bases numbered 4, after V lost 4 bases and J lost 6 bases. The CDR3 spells CASSAGLGDTQYF. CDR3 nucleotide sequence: TGCGCCAGCAGCGCGGGACTAGGGGATACGCAGTATTTT.

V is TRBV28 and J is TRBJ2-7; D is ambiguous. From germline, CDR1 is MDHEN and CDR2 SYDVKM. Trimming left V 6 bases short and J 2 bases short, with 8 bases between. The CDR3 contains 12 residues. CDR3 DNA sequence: TGTGCCAGCAGGGGCCGTACCTACGAGCAGTACTTC. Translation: CASRGRTYEQYF.

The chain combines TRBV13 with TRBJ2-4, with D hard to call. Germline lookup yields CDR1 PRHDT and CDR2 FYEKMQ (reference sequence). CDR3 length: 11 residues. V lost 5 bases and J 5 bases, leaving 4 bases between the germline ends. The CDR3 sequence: CASSLQNIQYF. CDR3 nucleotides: TGTGCCAGCAGCCTCCAAAACATTCAGTACTTC.

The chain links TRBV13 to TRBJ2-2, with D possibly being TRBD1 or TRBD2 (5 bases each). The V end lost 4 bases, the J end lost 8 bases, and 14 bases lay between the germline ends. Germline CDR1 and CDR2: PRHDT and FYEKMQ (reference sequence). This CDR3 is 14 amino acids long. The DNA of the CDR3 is TGTGCCAGCAGCTCCGGGACGGGATATGGGGAGCTGTTTTTT. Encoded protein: CASSSGTGYGELFF.

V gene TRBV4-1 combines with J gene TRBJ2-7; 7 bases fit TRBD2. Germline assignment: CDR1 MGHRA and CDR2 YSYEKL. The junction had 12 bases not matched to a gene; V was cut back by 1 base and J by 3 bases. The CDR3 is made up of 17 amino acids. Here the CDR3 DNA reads TGCGCCAGCAGCCAAGTTTCTGTAAGCGGGAATGTCTACGAGCAGTACTTC. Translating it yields CASSQVSVSGNVYEQYF.

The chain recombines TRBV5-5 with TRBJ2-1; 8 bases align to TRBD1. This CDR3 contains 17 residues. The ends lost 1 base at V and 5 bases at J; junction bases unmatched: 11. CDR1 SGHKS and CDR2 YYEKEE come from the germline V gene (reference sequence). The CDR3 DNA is TGTGCCAGCAGCTTGTACCCAGACAGGGGCCGTGACAATGAGCAGTTCTTC. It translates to CASSLYPDRGRDNEQFF.